This T cell receptor (beta chain) appears in the sequencing data of a study of blood T cell repertoires in COVID-19. Sequenced by immunoSEQ multiplex PCR; TCRdb stores in-frame clones only, minus some. Among some 90,000 clones, over 80% were seen once, and the ten largest hold 3.5% to 4%. This clone appeared a few times. Trimming stripped 6 bases from V and 6 bases from J, with 5 bases between. Germline V gene lookup returns CDR1 MDHEN and CDR2 SYDVKM. The length of the CDR3 is 11 residues. This clonotype originated in a woman in her fifties or sixties in a cohort sampled during active COVID-19. Sequencing used peripheral blood. The chain couples TRBV28 to TRBJ2-2; no reliable D call. CDR3 amino acids: CASSFSGELFF. In DNA form, the CDR3 reads TGTGCCAGCAGCTTTTCCGGGGAGCTGTTTTTT.